This TCR beta chain comes out of a study of T cell repertoires in cytomegalovirus infection. Study as a whole: Indications of both CMV infection and matching HLA type were provided by public TCR beta signatures.

Whole-study results and caveats: Dominant in the ex vivo response were TCR beta clonotypes restricted by HLA-C and specific for CMV. CMV carriers with the relevant HLA were identified by cumulative public TCR beta family frequency.

TCRdb re-called the reads through MiXCR, storing one row per CDR3 protein. The sample yields roughly 920,000 distinct CDR3 sequences, 31% seen once. In germline, CDR1 is SEHNR, CDR2 FQNEAQ (reference sequence). V gave up 5 bases and J gave up 10 bases, with 21 bases separating them. There are 15 residues in the CDR3. In the case of this clonotype: Its antigen is not identified.

This specimen was cultured CD8+ T cells from PBMCs, taken from culture after CMV antigen stimulation. J is TRBJ2-1 and V is TRBV7-9, with D possibly matching TRBD1 (6 bases). The origin of this receptor is a human donor in good health (CMV status not recorded). Some clones in this sample may be carry-over from other donors' samples. In DNA form, the CDR3 reads TGTGCCAGCAGCCCGATGGACAGATCCGGCCGGGAGCAGTTCTTC. This sequence encodes CASSPMDRSGREQFF. Full variable domain (remainder filled in from reference TRBV7-9 and TRBJ2-1): DTGVSQNPRHKITKRGQNVTFRCDPISEHNRLYWYRQTLGQGPEFLTYFQNEAQLEKSRLLSDRFSAERPKGSFSTLEIQRTEQGDSAMYLCASSPMDRSGREQFFGPGTRLTVL.